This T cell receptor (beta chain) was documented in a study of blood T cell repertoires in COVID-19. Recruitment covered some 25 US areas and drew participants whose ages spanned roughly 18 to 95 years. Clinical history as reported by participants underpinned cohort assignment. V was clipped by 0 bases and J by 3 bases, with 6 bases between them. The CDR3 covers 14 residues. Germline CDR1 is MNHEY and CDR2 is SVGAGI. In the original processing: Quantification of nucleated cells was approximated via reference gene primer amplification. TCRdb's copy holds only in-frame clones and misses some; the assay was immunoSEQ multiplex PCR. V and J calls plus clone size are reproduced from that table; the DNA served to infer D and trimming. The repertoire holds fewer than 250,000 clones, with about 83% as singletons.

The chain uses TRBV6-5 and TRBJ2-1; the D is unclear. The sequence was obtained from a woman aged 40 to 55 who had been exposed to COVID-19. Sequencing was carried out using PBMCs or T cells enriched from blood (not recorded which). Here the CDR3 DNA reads TGTGCCAGCAGTTACTCGGTCAGCTACAATGAGCAGTTCTTC. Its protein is CASSYSVSYNEQFF.